Listed below are T cell receptor beta chains from one sample, sequenced in a study of OX40 agonist ivuxolimab in advanced cancers. Profiling relied on immunoSEQ multiplex PCR, and the TCRdb table lists in-frame clones only, not all of them. The data hold 50,000 to 60,000 clones, with about 92% observed a single time. Sequencing used CD4+ or CD8+ T cells sorted from blood, obtained in a trial of the OX40 agonist ivuxolimab. These receptor sequences come from an adult with an advanced solid tumor such as melanoma, head and neck, liver or kidney cancer. Each CDR3 is given with its conserved first and last residue. Each record gives: clone size, J gene, D gene, V gene, CDR3 protein, CDR3 DNA. The D gene is left open where the match is weak. Size is stated for part of the rows, as once, few or many counts, or as a class when the clone is expanded.

.	TRBJ2-1	.	TRBV5-6	CASSLTSFNEQFF	TGTGCCAGCAGCTTGACTAGCTTCAATGAGCAGTTCTTC
.	TRBJ1-4	.	TRBV6-6	CASSNRATNEKLFF	TGTGCCAGCAGCAACAGGGCAACTAATGAAAAACTGTTTTTT
.	TRBJ2-1	.	TRBV14	CASSEGYNEQFF	TGTGCCAGCAGCGAGGGGTACAATGAGCAGTTCTTC
once	TRBJ2-3	.	TRBV29-1	CSVYTGVTDTQYF	TGCAGCGTGTATACAGGAGTCACAGATACGCAGTATTTT
.	TRBJ1-1	.	TRBV19	CASTLGNTEAFF	TGTGCCAGTACGTTGGGAAACACTGAAGCTTTCTTT
.	TRBJ1-2	.	TRBV11-2	CASRDTSAWGYTF	TGTGCCAGCAGGGACACATCGGCTTGGGGCTACACCTTC
.	TRBJ1-2	.	TRBV29-1	CSAEDGYGYTF	TGCAGCGCTGAGGACGGATATGGCTACACCTTC
.	TRBJ2-2	.	TRBV28	CASSTGELFF	TGTGCCAGCAGCACCGGGGAGCTGTTTTTT
.	TRBJ2-6	.	TRBV16	CASSQWASGSSGANVLTF	TGTGCCAGCAGCCAATGGGCCTCGGGGTCCTCTGGGGCCAACGTCCTGACTTTC
.	TRBJ1-1	.	TRBV19	CASSIIEGVGHTEAFF	TGTGCCAGTAGTATAATTGAGGGGGTTGGGCACACTGAAGCTTTCTTT
.	TRBJ2-3	TRBD1	TRBV13	CASSLEGGGDTQYF	TGTGCCAGCAGCTTAGAAGGGGGCGGAGATACGCAGTATTTT
.	TRBJ2-3	TRBD2	TRBV30	CAWSGLAGADGTDTQYF	TGTGCCTGGAGTGGACTAGCGGGAGCGGATGGCACAGATACGCAGTATTTT
.	TRBJ2-7	TRBD1	TRBV19	CASSILTGAEQYF	TGTGCCAGTAGTATTCTGACAGGGGCCGAGCAGTACTTC
.	TRBJ1-4	.	TRBV13	CASSTLEEELLFF	TGTGCCAGCAGCACCCTCGAGGAAGAGCTCCTGTTTTTT
once	TRBJ2-7	.	TRBV30	CAWSVSLNYEQYF	TGTGCCTGGAGTGTATCCCTCAACTACGAGCAGTACTTC
.	TRBJ2-3	.	TRBV9	CASTQGGFSGGAQYF	TGTGCCAGCACCCAAGGCGGCTTTTCAGGTGGTGCGCAGTATTTT
.	TRBJ1-2	.	TRBV5-6	CASSLEGTPSYGYTF	TGTGCCAGCAGCTTGGAGGGGACGCCGAGCTATGGCTACACCTTC
.	TRBJ2-3	TRBD2	TRBV7-6	CASSLVFLREGQADTQYF	TGTGCCAGCAGCTTAGTGTTTCTTCGGGAGGGACAAGCAGATACGCAGTATTTT
.	TRBJ2-7	TRBD1	TRBV7-6	CASSFGDRGYEQYF	TGTGCCAGCAGCTTCGGGGACAGGGGCTACGAGCAGTACTTC
once	TRBJ2-7	.	TRBV6-5	CASSWGFSYEQYF	TGTGCCAGCAGTTGGGGTTTCTCCTACGAGCAGTACTTC
.	TRBJ2-7	.	TRBV21-1	CASSKGREPYEQYF	TGTGCCAGCAGCAAAGGGCGGGAACCCTACGAGCAGTACTTC
.	TRBJ1-3	.	TRBV2	CATTQGSGNTIYF	TGTGCCACCACACAGGGCTCTGGAAACACCATATATTTT
.	TRBJ1-1	.	TRBV27	CASSLTQGVTEAFF	TGTGCCAGCAGTTTGACACAGGGAGTCACTGAAGCTTTCTTT
.	TRBJ2-2	.	TRBV7-8	CASSLASSLEFTGELFF	TGTGCCAGCAGCTTAGCGTCCTCTCTAGAATTCACCGGGGAGCTGTTTTTT
once	TRBJ2-1	.	TRBV29-1	CSGEGLDYNEQFF	TGCAGCGGCGAGGGACTTGACTACAATGAGCAGTTCTTC
.	TRBJ2-1	.	TRBV7-2	CASSLVAGSSYNEQFF	TGTGCCAGCAGCTTAGTAGCCGGGAGCTCCTACAATGAGCAGTTCTTC
.	TRBJ2-1	TRBD2	TRBV6-5	CASSTTGGLSEQFF	TGTGCCAGCAGTACAACGGGGGGTTTGAGTGAGCAGTTCTTC
.	TRBJ2-1	TRBD1	TRBV13	CASSDGQVPYNEQFF	TGTGCCAGCAGCGACGGACAGGTCCCCTACAATGAGCAGTTCTTC
.	TRBJ1-2	.	TRBV28	CASRTFPLEGRGYTF	TGTGCCAGCAGGACCTTTCCCCTGGAGGGCAGGGGCTACACCTTC
.	TRBJ2-5	.	TRBV5-1	CASSLVGIQETQYF	TGCGCCAGCAGCTTGGTGGGAATCCAAGAGACCCAGTACTTC
.	TRBJ2-2	TRBD2	TRBV7-8	CASSTGLAGTWSGELFF	TGTGCCAGCAGCACGGGACTAGCGGGGACTTGGAGCGGGGAGCTGTTTTTT
.	TRBJ2-1	.	TRBV27	CASRDGLMIYNEQFF	TGTGCCAGCAGGGATGGACTGATGATTTACAATGAGCAGTTCTTC